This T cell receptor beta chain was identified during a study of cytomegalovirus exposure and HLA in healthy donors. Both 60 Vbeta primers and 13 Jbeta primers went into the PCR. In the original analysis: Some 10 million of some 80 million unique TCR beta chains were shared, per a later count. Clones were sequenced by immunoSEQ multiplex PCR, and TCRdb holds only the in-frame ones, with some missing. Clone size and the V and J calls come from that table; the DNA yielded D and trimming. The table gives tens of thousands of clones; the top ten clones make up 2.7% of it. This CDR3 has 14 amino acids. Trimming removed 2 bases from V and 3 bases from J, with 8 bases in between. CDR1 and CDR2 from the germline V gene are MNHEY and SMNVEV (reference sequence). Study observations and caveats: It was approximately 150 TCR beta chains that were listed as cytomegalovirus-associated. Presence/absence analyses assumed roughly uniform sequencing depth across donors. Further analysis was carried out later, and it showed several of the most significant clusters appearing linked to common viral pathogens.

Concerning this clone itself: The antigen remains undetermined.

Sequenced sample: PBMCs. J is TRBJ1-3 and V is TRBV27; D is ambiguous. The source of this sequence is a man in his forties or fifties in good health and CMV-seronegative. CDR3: CASSLGGSGNTIYF. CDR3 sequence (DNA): TGTGCCAGCAGTTTAGGCGGAAGTGGAAACACCATATATTTT.